Listed below are T cell receptor beta chains from one sample, sequenced in a study of OX40 agonist ivuxolimab in advanced cancers. Assay: immunoSEQ multiplex PCR; the TCRdb copy retains only in-frame clones and omits some. The data show about 80,000 clones, around 84% seen once. The sample here was CD4+ or CD8+ T cells sorted from blood, taken in a trial of the OX40 agonist ivuxolimab. These receptors were obtained from an adult with an advanced solid tumor such as melanoma, head and neck, liver or kidney cancer. The CDR3 runs from the conserved cysteine through the conserved F or W. The D gene is left open where the match is weak. Some rows mark clone size as missing; the rest say once, few, many or name a class of expanded clone.

>TRBV4-2|NA|TRBJ2-2|NA|15
TGTGCCAGCAGTGGGGGGGGCCCGAACACCGGGGAGCTGTTTTTT
CASSGGGPNTGELFF
>TRBV9|TRBD2|TRBJ2-1|NA|13
TGTGCCAGCAGCGTCGGCGGGAGCGGTGAGCAGTTCTTC
CASSVGGSGEQFF
>TRBV7-2|NA|TRBJ1-1|NA|14
TGTGCCAGCAGCTTAATGGTCCTGAACACTGAAGCTTTCTTT
CASSLMVLNTEAFF
>TRBV7-3|NA|TRBJ2-1|NA|13
TGTGCCAGCAGCTTAGGGATCTTAAATGAGCAGTTCTTC
CASSLGILNEQFF
>TRBV27|NA|TRBJ2-2|NA|14
TGTGCCAGCAGTTTCGGGCTACCCACCGGGGAGCTGTTTTTT
CASSFGLPTGELFF
>TRBV25-1|TRBD1|TRBJ2-7|NA|15
TGTGCCAGCAGTGGCTGGACAGGGGGCCCCTACGAGCAGTACTTC
CASSGWTGGPYEQYF
>TRBV4-2|NA|TRBJ1-1|NA|15
TGTGCCAGCAGCCAAGAGGACAGAGCGAACACTGAAGCTTTCTTT
CASSQEDRANTEAFF
>TRBV4-2|TRBD2|TRBJ2-5|NA|15
TGTGCCAGCAGCCAAGATCGGGGGGGCCAAGAGACCCAGTACTTC
CASSQDRGGQETQYF
>TRBV7-6|NA|TRBJ1-4|NA|14
TGTGCCAGCAGCACTGGGACCAAAAATGAAAAACTGTTTTTT
CASSTGTKNEKLFF
>TRBV28|TRBD1|TRBJ2-5|few|12
TGTGCCAGCGAGCAGGGGGCAGGGACCCAGTACTTC
CASEQGAGTQYF
>TRBV6-6|NA|TRBJ2-7|NA|13
TGTGCCAGCACCTTCGGGTCTTACTACGAGCAGTACTTC
CASTFGSYYEQYF
>TRBV2|TRBD1|TRBJ1-6|NA|15
TGTGCCAGCAGTGATGCGACAGGGGTAAATTCACCCCTCCACTTT
CASSDATGVNSPLHF
>TRBV7-9|TRBD1|TRBJ2-4|NA|19
TGTGCCAGCAGCTTACCCTTTACCGGACAGGGTCAAGCCAAAAACATTCAGTACTTC
CASSLPFTGQGQAKNIQYF
>TRBV4-2|NA|TRBJ2-7|NA|15
TGTGCCAGCAGCCAAGAGTTGGGGGCGGGGTACGAGCAGTACTTC
CASSQELGAGYEQYF
>TRBV5-1|TRBD1|TRBJ1-1|NA|15
TGCGCCAGCAGCCCTCGAGGACAGGGTAACACTGAAGCTTTCTTT
CASSPRGQGNTEAFF
>TRBV27|TRBD2|TRBJ2-3|NA|15
TGTGCCAGCAGTTGGGGGGGTCGGAGCACAGATACGCAGTATTTT
CASSWGGRSTDTQYF
>TRBV28|NA|TRBJ2-7|NA|13
TGTGCCAGCACCCGGGACACCTCCTACGAGCAGTACTTC
CASTRDTSYEQYF
>TRBV19|NA|TRBJ1-6|few|15
TGTGCCAGTACTCCCACGGCAGGCGATAATTCACCCCTCCACTTT
CASTPTAGDNSPLHF
>TRBV25-1|TRBD1|TRBJ2-7|once|15
TGTGCCAGCAGTGATACGGGACAGTTGACCTACGAGCAGTACTTC
CASSDTGQLTYEQYF
>TRBV2|NA|TRBJ2-4|NA|15
TGTGCCAGCCAGGGTTCTGGGCGGGATCGAAGCATTCAGTACTTC
CASQGSGRDRSIQYF
>TRBV10-3|NA|TRBJ1-1|NA|15
TGTGCCATCAGTGAGTCTTCAGGGCTGAACACTGAAGCTTTCTTT
CAISESSGLNTEAFF
>TRBV2|NA|TRBJ2-4|NA|14
TGTGCCAGCGGGGGCGGGGCGGCCAAAAACATTCAGTACTTC
CASGGGAAKNIQYF
>TRBV6-5|NA|TRBJ1-6|NA|14
TGTGCCAGCAAGGGTGCGGCAGGTAATTCACCCCTCCACTTT
CASKGAAGNSPLHF
>TRBV11-3|TRBD2|TRBJ2-3|NA|15
TGTGCCAGCAGCCTGGGACTAGCGGTCACAGATACGCAGTATTTT
CASSLGLAVTDTQYF
>TRBV6-5|NA|TRBJ2-3|NA|13
TGTGCCAGCAGACTTACAAGGGCGGATACGCAGTATTTT
CASRLTRADTQYF
>TRBV7-3|NA|TRBJ1-4|few|13
TGTGCCAGCAGCTTAAGGGAGGGTGAAAAACTGTTTTTT
CASSLREGEKLFF
>TRBV5-1|NA|TRBJ2-1|NA|16
TGCGCCAGCAGCTTGGATGGGGCCCCCAGTAGAAATGAGCAGTTCTTC
CASSLDGAPSRNEQFF
>TRBV7-6|NA|TRBJ1-1|NA|17
TGTGCCAGCAGCTTAGCTTGGAGCTCAGGCCCGAACACTGAAGCTTTCTTT
CASSLAWSSGPNTEAFF
>TRBV28|NA|TRBJ1-3|NA|15
TGTGCCAGCAGTGCCCAGGGAAGAACTGGAAACACCATATATTTT
CASSAQGRTGNTIYF
>TRBV4-3|NA|TRBJ2-2|NA|15
TGCGCCAGCAGCCAAGATTGGAGGTCCGGCGGGGAGCTGTTTTTT
CASSQDWRSGGELFF
>TRBV7-9|NA|TRBJ1-6|NA|16
TGTGCCAGCAGCTTAGGGCAGGGGTTCTATAATTCACCCCTCCACTTT
CASSLGQGFYNSPLHF